This passage covers 29 T cell receptor beta chains from one sample sequenced in a study of cytomegalovirus exposure and HLA in healthy donors. TCRdb's copy holds only in-frame clones and misses some; the assay was immunoSEQ multiplex PCR. This sample has under 400,000 clones, with roughly 90% found just once. The sample consisted of PBMCs. The receptor source for this set is a man aged 30-40 years in good health and CMV-seronegative.

The V call is TRBV11-3, the J call TRBJ1-6, with 7 positions matching TRBD1. The V and J ends lost 1 base and 6 bases, in that order; junction bases with no gene match: 12. Germline V gives CDR1 SGHNT, CDR2 YENEEA. CDR3 length equals 18 residues. CDR3 amino acids: CASSLAPERQGINSPLHF. The CDR3 bases are TGTGCCAGCAGCTTAGCCCCAGAGCGACAGGGTATTAATTCACCCCTCCACTTT.

This clone was observed a few times. The genes are TRBV7-9 and TRBJ2-7, with TRBD1 matching 7 bases. CDR3 length: 15 residues. Per germline, CDR1 SEHNR and CDR2 FQNEAQ (reference sequence). V was clipped by 1 base and J by 3 bases; unmatched bases: 6. DNA of the CDR3: TGTGCCAGCAGCTTAGGACAGGGTATCCTCTACGAGCAGTACTTC. Amino acids: CASSLGQGILYEQYF. Full variable domain (remainder filled in from reference TRBV7-9 and TRBJ2-7): DTGVSQNPRHKITKRGQNVTFRCDPISEHNRLYWYRQTLGQGPEFLTYFQNEAQLEKSRLLSDRFSAERPKGSFSTLEIQRTEQGDSAMYLCASSLGQGILYEQYFGPGTRLTVT.

The table lists this clone with a count of one. This chain uses TRBV6-5 with TRBJ2-1; weak D call: TRBD1 (5 bases). Trimming shortened V by 0 bases and J by 7 bases, and 13 bases separated the two germline ends. The CDR3 extends over 15 amino acids. CDR1 and CDR2 from the germline V gene are MNHEY and SVGAGI. CDR3 loop: CASSYSGTGPNEQFF. CDR3 bases: TGTGCCAGCAGTTACTCGGGAACAGGACCGAATGAGCAGTTCTTC.

J is TRBJ2-5 and V is TRBV18, with TRBD1 identical over 8 bases. V lost 0 bases, J lost 1 base, and 13 bases stayed unmatched. From germline, CDR1 is KGHSH and CDR2 LQKENI. This CDR3 is 19 amino acids long. This CDR3 reads CASSPPGTGFRPLQETQYF. The CDR3 DNA reads TGTGCCAGCTCACCACCCGGGACAGGTTTTCGGCCCCTCCAAGAGACCCAGTACTTC.

This chain joins TRBV19 and TRBJ1-5; 10 bases agree with TRBD1. The length of the CDR3 is 14 residues. Trimming took 5 bases from V and 10 from J; bases not matched to a gene: 8. The germline gives CDR1 LNHDA, CDR2 SQIVND (reference sequence). CDR3 DNA sequence: TGTGCCAGTAGTTTCGGGACAGGGGCCTCTCCCCAGCATTTT. This gives the protein CASSFGTGASPQHF. Based on the CDR3 plus reference TRBV19 and TRBJ1-5, the full variable domain is DGGITQSPKYLFRKEGQNVTLSCEQNLNHDAMYWYRQDPGQGLRLIYYSQIVNDFQKGDIAEGYSVSREKKESFPLTVTSAQKNPTAFYLCASSFGTGASPQHFGDGTRLSIL.

Here the CDR3 DNA reads TGTGCCAGCAGTCCCGGGGAGGACTATGGCTACACCTTC. As protein: CASSPGEDYGYTF. The J gene is TRBJ1-2, the V gene TRBV7-9; D is unclear. The germline V and J ends were trimmed by 6 bases and 3 bases, with 11 bases remaining between them. Germline lookup yields CDR1 SEHNR and CDR2 FQNEAQ (reference sequence). The CDR3 covers 13 residues. The entire variable domain, with the rest obtained from reference TRBV7-9 and TRBJ1-2, is as follows: DTGVSQNPRHKITKRGQNVTFRCDPISEHNRLYWYRQTLGQGPEFLTYFQNEAQLEKSRLLSDRFSAERPKGSFSTLEIQRTEQGDSAMYLCASSPGEDYGYTFGSGTRLTVV.

This clone was observed a single time. This chain links TRBV30 with TRBJ1-2; the D gene is possibly TRBD1 (6 bases). The length of the CDR3 is 14 residues. Germline CDR1 reads GTSNPN; CDR2 reads SVGIG (reference sequence). Deletions cut 5 bases from V and 0 bases from J, with 13 bases between. The CDR3, as DNA: TGTGCCTGGGTCTATTACAGGGCTAACTATGGCTACACCTTC. Translation gives CAWVYYRANYGYTF.

The chain joins TRBV27 to TRBJ2-7; 7 nucleotides line up with TRBD2. Germline values: CDR1 MNHEY, CDR2 SMNVEV (reference sequence). V was pared by 6 bases and J by 2 bases, with 4 bases of the junction left unmatched. CDR3 length: 13 amino acids. In DNA, the CDR3 is TGTGCCAGCAGGGGGGGAGGGGCCTACGAGCAGTACTTC. This codes for CASRGGGAYEQYF.

This clone came up a few times. The chain recombines TRBV5-6 with TRBJ1-2; the match to TRBD1 covers 9 bases. This CDR3 is built from 14 residues. Per the germline V gene, CDR1 is SGHDT and CDR2 is YYEEEE. V lost 3 bases, J lost 8 bases, and 8 bases stayed unmatched. CDR3 coding DNA: TGTGCCAGCAGCTGGGGACAGGGAGTAGGAGGCTACACCTTC. This gives the protein CASSWGQGVGGYTF.

This clone occurred once. The V gene is TRBV29-1, the J gene TRBJ1-1, with D possibly TRBD1 on 5 matching bases. CDR1 SQVTM and CDR2 ANQGSEA come from the germline V gene. V gave up 8 bases and J gave up 5 bases, with 12 bases separating them. This CDR3 contains 11 residues. DNA of the CDR3: TGCAGCATAACCCGACAGACTGAAGCTTTCTTT. It translates to CSITRQTEAFF.

The rearrangement uses TRBV19 and TRBJ2-2, with TRBD1 identical over 11 bases. Germline trimming cut 5 bases from V and 5 bases from J; bases unmatched to any gene: 4. Germline V gene data show CDR1 as LNHDA and CDR2 as SQIVND (reference sequence). The CDR3 consists of 15 residues. Here the CDR3 reads CASSLGQGATGELFF. The CDR3 DNA follows: TGTGCCAGTAGTCTAGGACAGGGGGCTACCGGGGAGCTGTTTTTT.

The chain carries TRBV6-5 and TRBJ1-6; 9 bases align to TRBD1. CDR3 length equals 16 residues. V dropped 2 bases and J dropped 4; count of bases not matched to a gene: 3. CDR1 and CDR2 from the germline V gene are MNHEY and SVGAGI. CDR3 coding DNA: TGTGCCAGCAGTTACAGGACAGGGGTTTATAATTCACCCCTCCACTTT. As protein: CASSYRTGVYNSPLHF.

The chain links TRBV27 to TRBJ1-4; possibly TRBD1 for D (5 bases). Trimming took 8 bases from V and 3 from J, leaving 10 bases between them. CDR1 is MNHEY, CDR2 SMNVEV, per germline (reference sequence). The CDR3 is made up of 13 amino acids. This CDR3 is CASPGSPNEKLFF. The CDR3 DNA is TGTGCCAGCCCAGGGTCCCCTAATGAAAAACTGTTTTTT.

The chain has TRBV27 and TRBJ1-5; D gene ambiguous. There are 16 residues in the CDR3. The V end lost 6 bases, the J end lost 0 bases, and 15 bases lay between the germline ends. In germline, CDR1 is MNHEY, CDR2 SMNVEV (reference sequence). CDR3 coding DNA: TGTGCCAGCAGGGAGGGTGGCAGCTATAGCAATCAGCCCCAGCATTTT. It specifies CASREGGSYSNQPQHF.

The sample holds one count of this clone. The V call is TRBV12-5, the J call TRBJ2-7; 10 nucleotides align to TRBD1. Germline loops: CDR1 LGHNT, CDR2 FRNRAP. The CDR3 runs 14 residues. The V segment lost 6 bases and the J segment 3 bases; nucleotides outside the gene matches: 5. DNA for the CDR3: TGTGCTAGTGGAGCCGGGACAGGGGTCTACGAGCAGTACTTC. Its protein is CASGAGTGVYEQYF.

The rearrangement joins TRBV5-5 to TRBJ2-7; 7 bases line up with TRBD2. Germline V gives CDR1 SGHKS, CDR2 YYEKEE (reference sequence). Trimming removed 2 bases from V and 6 bases from J; junction bases left unmatched: 11. This CDR3 is 15 amino acids long. The CDR3 loop is CASSFLSSGEPEQYF. The CDR3 DNA reads TGTGCCAGCAGCTTTCTTTCTAGCGGTGAACCCGAGCAGTACTTC. Full variable domain (missing parts from reference TRBV5-5 and TRBJ2-7): DAGVTQSPTHLIKTRGQQVTLRCSPISGHKSVSWYQQVLGQGPQFIFQYYEKEERGRGNFPDRFSARQFPNYSSELNVNALLLGDSALYLCASSFLSSGEPEQYFGPGTRLTVT.

V gene TRBV6-5 combines with J gene TRBJ1-2; tentatively, D is TRBD1 (5 bases). Germline CDR1 is MNHEY and CDR2 is SVGAGI. CDR3 length: 13 residues. Between the trimmed V and J ends, which lost 7 bases and 4 bases, there was a span of 13 bases. The CDR3 DNA follows: TGTGCCAGCAAACCTCAGGGCCGCTATGGCTACACCTTC. Translating it yields CASKPQGRYGYTF.

The chain joins TRBV4-1 to TRBJ1-2, with 10 bases that match TRBD1. Germline V gene data show CDR1 as MGHRA and CDR2 as YSYEKL. There are 15 residues in the CDR3. The V gene end was trimmed by 4 bases and the J gene end by 3 bases; junction bases not matched to a gene: 5. CDR3 region: CASSLRTGGDYGYTF. In DNA form, the CDR3 reads TGCGCCAGCAGCCTTAGGACAGGGGGAGACTATGGCTACACCTTC.

The chain uses TRBV19 and TRBJ1-6; 7 nucleotides match TRBD1. The germline V gene encodes CDR1 LNHDA and CDR2 SQIVND (reference sequence). CDR3 length: 14 amino acids. Unmatched junction bases numbered 6, after V lost 6 bases and J lost 7 bases. CDR3 residues: CASRTGTVNSPLHF. DNA for the CDR3: TGTGCCAGTAGGACCGGGACAGTCAATTCACCCCTCCACTTT.

This chain uses TRBV5-8 with TRBJ2-2; 10 bases fit TRBD1. The CDR3 contains 16 residues. Germline CDR1 reads SGHTS; CDR2 reads YDEGEE. V trimming: 1 base; J trimming: 5 bases; junction bases outside the gene matches: 5. CDR3 amino acids: CASSLIDRGRTGELFF. CDR3 in DNA: TGTGCCAGCAGCTTGATAGACAGGGGGCGGACCGGGGAGCTGTTTTTT.

The chain has TRBV7-2 and TRBJ1-1; the D is unclear. Germline CDR1 is SGHTA and CDR2 is FQGNSA. CDR3 length: 16 amino acids. Deletions cut 3 bases from V and 6 bases from J, with 20 bases between. CDR3 protein: CASSFGPGSMRAEAFF. CDR3 sequence (DNA): TGTGCCAGCAGCTTCGGACCCGGGAGTATGAGGGCTGAAGCTTTCTTT.

The chain links TRBV10-1 to TRBJ2-3; perhaps TRBD2 as D (7 bases). Per germline, CDR1 WNHNN and CDR2 SYGVQD (reference sequence). The CDR3 runs to 14 residues. V was pared by 7 bases and J by 2 bases, with 13 bases between. The CDR3 loop reads CASTRGAFTDTQYF. DNA of the CDR3: TGCGCCAGCACCCGGGGGGCCTTCACAGATACGCAGTATTTT.

Remarks on this clone: The likely explanation is a read error, given a far larger clone one base away. At the DNA level, this CDR3 is encoded by other sequences in the same sample as well. The V and J genes are TRBV6-1 and TRBJ1-6; D is unresolved. Per the germline V gene, CDR1 is MNHNS and CDR2 is SASEGT. Trimming shortened V by 7 bases and J by 5 bases, and 6 bases separated the two germline ends. The CDR3 extends over 12 amino acids. The CDR3 here is CASTLDNSPLHF. The CDR3 region has the DNA TGTGCCAGCACCCTTGATAATTCACCCCTCCACTTT.

The chain links TRBV5-1 to TRBJ1-4; 10 bases agree with TRBD1. The CDR3 extends over 17 amino acids. Germline lookup yields CDR1 SGHRS and CDR2 YFSETQ. J lost 6 bases, V lost 4 bases, and 12 bases had no gene match. CDR3 in DNA: TGCGCCAGCAGCGGGACAGGGGCCGCCGGCTCGGATGAAAAACTGTTTTTT. It is translated as CASSGTGAAGSDEKLFF.

V gene TRBV5-4 combines with J gene TRBJ1-4, with D perhaps TRBD1 (5 bases). The germline V gene has CDR1 SGHNT and CDR2 YYREEE (reference sequence). V dropped 0 bases and J dropped 13 bases, with 13 bases sitting between them. The CDR3 length is 13 residues. This CDR3 is CASSLEGVSSLFF. CDR3 DNA sequence: TGTGCCAGCAGCTTGGAAGGGGTTTCTTCACTGTTTTTT.

This rearrangement joins TRBV4-1 to TRBJ1-4, with 8 bases that match TRBD1. Germline loops: CDR1 MGHRA, CDR2 YSYEKL. The CDR3 runs 15 residues. V lost 0 bases, J lost 11 bases, and 8 bases stayed unmatched. The CDR3 nucleotides are TGCGCCAGCAGCCAAGATCTTAACAGGGGGGGGAAACTGTTTTTT. Translation: CASSQDLNRGGKLFF.

This clone has a single count. The chain combines TRBV6-5 with TRBJ1-1, with 10 bases fitting TRBD1. The CDR3 loop spans 15 amino acids. V shed 5 bases and J 3 bases; nucleotides not matched to a gene: 6. Germline V gives CDR1 MNHEY, CDR2 SVGAGI. This chain's CDR3 is CASSGGDRGDTEAFF. CDR3 DNA sequence: TGTGCCAGCAGTGGAGGGGACAGGGGAGACACTGAAGCTTTCTTT.

CDR3 residues: CASGSYGTGHGYTF. CDR3 in DNA: TGTGCTAGTGGGTCGTACGGGACAGGGCATGGCTACACCTTC. The V and J genes are TRBV12-5 and TRBJ1-2; TRBD1 agrees at 9 bases. In germline, CDR1 is LGHNT, CDR2 FRNRAP. The CDR3 extends over 14 amino acids. V was clipped by 6 bases and J by 6 bases; unmatched bases: 8. The full variable domain, its missing parts supplied by reference TRBV12-5 and TRBJ1-2, is DARVTQTPRHKVTEMGQEVTMRCQPILGHNTVFWYRQTMMQGLELLAYFRNRAPLDDSGMPKDRFSAEMPDATLATLKIQPSEPRDSAVYFCASGSYGTGHGYTFGSGTRLTVV.

The V call is TRBV6-5, the J call TRBJ1-1; tentative D call: TRBD1 (6 bases). The CDR3 consists of 15 residues. CDR1 and CDR2 from the germline V gene are MNHEY and SVGAGI. The V gene lost 0 bases and the J gene lost 4 bases, with 12 bases spanning the gap. In DNA, the CDR3 is TGTGCCAGCAGTTACTCGACACAGGGTGGCACTGAAGCTTTCTTT. Translating it yields CASSYSTQGGTEAFF.